This T cell receptor (beta chain) is from a study of early T cells in non-severe SARS-CoV-2 infection. Study-level background: Sequencing used unsorted whole-blood bulk RNA, so chains lack pairing. Notes on the study in general: Sequences matched to VDJdb favored anti-spike CD8 responses, while private and CD4 specificities were missed.

The J segment lost 4 bases and the V segment lost 2 bases, leaving 1 base of the junction unmatched. Germline CDR1 is DFQATT and CDR2 is SNEGSKA (reference sequence). This CDR3 is 12 amino acids long. To note about this clonotype: What it binds is not known.

Unique molecular identifiers were attached to individual cDNA molecules. One entry per CDR3 protein, called by TCRdb with MiXCR from the 5' RACE reads. Among some 97,000 distinct CDR3 sequences, approximately 9.9% were seen once, and the ten largest hold around 4.6%. The receptor was isolated from an adult who was a healthcare worker with PCR-confirmed SARS-CoV-2 infection or an uninfected control (not recorded which). The material sequenced was whole blood, taken at baseline. This chain links TRBV20-1 with TRBJ2-7, with 8 positions matching TRBD2. In DNA, the CDR3 is TGCAGTGCTAGAAGCGGGAGTTACGAGCAGTACTTC. Protein product: CSARSGSYEQYF.